This TCR beta chain was sequenced in a study of T cells in Graves' hyperthyroidism and ophthalmopathy. Deletions cut 0 bases from V and 3 bases from J, with 6 bases between. The CDR3 loop spans 13 amino acids. Germline CDR1 is SQVTM and CDR2 is ANQGSEA. There were TCR beta CDR3 regions amplified from RNA transcripts. During a first-round RT-PCR of the TCR CDR3, the HTBI primer set was used. TCRdb called the multiplex PCR reads again in MiXCR, with one record for every CDR3 protein. The repertoire holds fewer than 550,000 distinct CDR3 sequences, with around a quarter as singletons. The sample holds many counts of this clonotype.

The sequence came from a woman in her 30s with Graves' ophthalmopathy. What was sequenced was blood. The chain combines TRBV29-1 with TRBJ1-3; the D is unclear. CDR3 in amino acids: CSVEEVLGNTIYF. CDR3 in DNA: TGCAGCGTTGAAGAGGTACTTGGAAACACCATATATTTT. The complete variable domain, with remaining parts taken from reference TRBV29-1 and TRBJ1-3, reads SAVISQKPSRDICQRGTSLTIQCQVDSQVTMMFWYRQQPGQSLTLIATANQGSEATYESGFVIDKFPISRPNLTFSTLTVSNMSPEDSSIYLCSVEEVLGNTIYFGEGSWLTVV.